The present T cell receptor (beta chain) was sequenced within a study of early stage breast cancer tumors. Overall study results and limits: Compared with adjacent normal breast tissue, tumors showed 2 to 2.5-fold greater T cell density and higher clonality.

Each sample had two DNA replicates, roughly 0.5 ug blood or about 1.5 ug tissue. The table came from immunoSEQ multiplex PCR; TCRdb's copy has only in-frame clones and leaves some out. The data hold 45,000 to 60,000 clones, with around nine tenths observed a single time. Details on this clone: Its cognate antigen is unknown.

Looked up from germline, CDR1 is MNHEY and CDR2 is SMNVEV (reference sequence). CDR3 length: 11 residues. The specimen was blood. This chain connects TRBV27 to TRBJ2-7; 7 bases fit TRBD1. The receptor was derived from a person aged 65-85 years with breast cancer. DNA of the CDR3: TGTTCAACAGGGGCTACCTACGAGCAGTACTTC. Translated, it gives CSTGATYEQYF.